This record looks at one T cell receptor beta chain sequence and its context. This specimen belongs to a study of blood T cell repertoires in COVID-19. As for the study in general: The United States, Italy and Spain were the sources of the acute and convalescent COVID-19 samples.

The CDR3 has 16 residues. The V gene's germline CDR1 is SGDLS and CDR2 YYNGEE. Germline trimming cut 3 bases from V and 5 bases from J; bases unmatched to any gene: 10. Study processing details: Reference gene primer amplification gave nucleated cell count estimates. Repertoires were generated with immunoSEQ multiplex PCR, while TCRdb's copy carries only in-frame clones and drops some. The DNA gave D and trimming, while V, J and clone size come from that table. The sample lists around 250,000 clones; 80% to 90% were seen once. The sequence was collected from a woman younger than 45 with acute COVID-19. The chain employs TRBV9 and TRBJ2-2; 7 bases fit TRBD2. Sequences were obtained from PBMCs or T cells enriched from blood (not recorded which). The CDR3 DNA reads TGTGCCAGCAGCGCCCGGGCTAGCGGAGAGACCGGGGAGCTGTTTTTT. As protein: CASSARASGETGELFF.